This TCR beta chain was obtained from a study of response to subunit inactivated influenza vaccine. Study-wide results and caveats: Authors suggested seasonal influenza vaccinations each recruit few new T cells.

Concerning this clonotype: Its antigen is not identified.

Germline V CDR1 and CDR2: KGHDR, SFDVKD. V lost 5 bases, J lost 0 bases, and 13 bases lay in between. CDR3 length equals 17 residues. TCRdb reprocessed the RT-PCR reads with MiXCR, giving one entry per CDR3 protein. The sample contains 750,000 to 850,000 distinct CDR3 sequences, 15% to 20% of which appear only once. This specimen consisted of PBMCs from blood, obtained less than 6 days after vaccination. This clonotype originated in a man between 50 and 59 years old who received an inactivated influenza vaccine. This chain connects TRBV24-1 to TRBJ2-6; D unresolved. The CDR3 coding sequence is TGTGCCACCAGTGGCCCATTGGGAACCTCTGGGGCCAACGTCCTGACTTTC. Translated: CATSGPLGTSGANVLTF.